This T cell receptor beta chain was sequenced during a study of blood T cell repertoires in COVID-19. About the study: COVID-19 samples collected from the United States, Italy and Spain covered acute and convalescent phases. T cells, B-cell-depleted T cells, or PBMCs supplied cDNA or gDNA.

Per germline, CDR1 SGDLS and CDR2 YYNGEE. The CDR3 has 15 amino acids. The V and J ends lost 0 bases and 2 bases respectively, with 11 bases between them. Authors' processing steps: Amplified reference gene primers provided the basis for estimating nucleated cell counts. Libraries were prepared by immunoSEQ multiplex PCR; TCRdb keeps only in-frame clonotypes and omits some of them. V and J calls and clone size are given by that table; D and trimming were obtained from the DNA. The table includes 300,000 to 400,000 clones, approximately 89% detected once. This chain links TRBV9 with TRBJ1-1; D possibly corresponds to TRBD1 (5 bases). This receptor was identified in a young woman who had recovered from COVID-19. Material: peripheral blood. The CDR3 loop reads CASSVEPGENTEAFF. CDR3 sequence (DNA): TGTGCCAGCAGCGTAGAACCGGGGGAAAACACTGAAGCTTTCTTT. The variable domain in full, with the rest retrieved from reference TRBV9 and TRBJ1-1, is DSGVTQTPKHLITATGQRVTLRCSPRSGDLSVYWYQQSLDQGLQFLIQYYNGEERAKGNILERFSAQQFPDLHSELNLSSLELGDSALYFCASSVEPGENTEAFFGQGTRLTVV.